This entry is about one T cell receptor (beta chain). Its target is unknown. With the ViraFEST assay, the study expanded antigen-specific CD4+ T cells using viral peptide pools, then sequenced them. Researchers isolated CD4+ T cells once approximately eleven days of culture had elapsed. Culturing of around 1.9 million PBMC per well took place with around 9.6 IU/ml IL-2 and 7.5 to 10 ug/ml peptides. This record comes from a study of vaccination effects on CD4 cells after COVID-19. V was pared by 3 bases and J by 1 base, with 13 bases between. The CDR3 length is 17 residues. CDR1 is MNHNS and CDR2 is SASEGT in the germline V gene. Clones were read by immunoSEQ multiplex PCR, and TCRdb kept only the in-frame ones, dropping some. Found here are about 20,000 clones, less than 85% of them singletons; the top ten hold about a sixth.

The specimen was CD4+ T cells from PBMCs cultured with HCoV-229E spike peptides, collected before COVID-19 vaccination. The receptor's source is a human donor who received a COVID-19 vaccine. The chain links TRBV6-1 to TRBJ2-6, with D possibly matching TRBD2 (7 bases). CDR3 bases: TGTGCCAGCAGTGACCGGGGAGGGGGATCTGGGGCCAACGTCCTGACTTTC. Protein sequence: CASSDRGGGSGANVLTF.